Listed below are T cell receptor beta chains from one sample, sequenced in a study of T cell responses to AZD1222 COVID-19 vaccine. Sequenced by immunoSEQ multiplex PCR; TCRdb stores in-frame clones only, minus some. The sample yields some 150,000 clones, about 89% seen once. This material consisted of peripheral blood, taken on day 0 of AZD1222 vaccination. All receptors come from an adult in good health. CDR3s include the opening cysteine and the closing phenylalanine or tryptophan. D genes are given only for firm matches. Some rows have no size entry. The others give once, few or many, or a class for an expanded clone.

TRBJ2-5 | - | TRBV15 | - | CATSSRADQETQYF | TGTGCCACCAGCTCCCGGGCGGACCAAGAGACCCAGTACTTC
TRBJ2-3 | - | TRBV5-1 | - | CASSLATELVDTQYF | TGCGCCAGCAGCTTGGCGACGGAACTAGTGGATACGCAGTATTTT
TRBJ1-4 | - | TRBV5-1 | - | CASSFTDGLGEKLFF | TGCGCCAGCAGCTTTACGGACGGCCTTGGTGAAAAACTGTTTTTT
TRBJ2-2 | - | TRBV5-6 | TRBD2 | CASSFPSGGPAGELFF | TGTGCCAGCAGCTTCCCTAGCGGGGGGCCGGCCGGGGAGCTGTTTTTT
TRBJ2-7 | - | TRBV6-5 | - | CASSYGTFAYEQYF | TGTGCCAGCAGTTACGGAACCTTTGCCTACGAGCAGTACTTC
TRBJ1-2 | - | TRBV4-3 | - | CASSQDLGQGYTF | TGCGCCAGCAGCCAAGATCTCGGACAAGGCTACACCTTC
TRBJ2-7 | - | TRBV18 | - | CASSPQGRGSYEQYF | TGTGCCAGCTCACCACAGGGAAGGGGCTCCTACGAGCAGTACTTC
TRBJ2-7 | - | TRBV3-1/TRBV3-2 | - | CASSPKNKPSGEQYF | TGTGCCAGCAGCCCCAAGAACAAGCCATCGGGCGAGCAGTACTTC
TRBJ2-1 | - | TRBV13 | - | CASRYSPSHNEQFF | TGTGCCAGCCGCTACTCCCCCTCACACAATGAGCAGTTCTTC
TRBJ2-2 | once | TRBV5-6 | TRBD1 | CASSLGPGTGDAYTGELFF | TGTGCCAGCAGCTTGGGTCCCGGGACAGGGGACGCGTACACCGGGGAGCTGTTTTTT
TRBJ2-5 | once | TRBV6-5 | - | CASISPSETQYF | TGTGCCAGCATTTCACCTTCGGAGACCCAGTACTTC
TRBJ1-4 | - | TRBV5-1 | - | CASSLGRSNEKLFF | TGCGCCAGCAGCTTGGGACGGAGTAATGAAAAACTGTTTTTT
TRBJ2-3 | - | TRBV6-2/TRBV6-3 | TRBD1 | CASSYRTGYKSTDTQYF | TGTGCCAGCAGTTACCGGACAGGGTACAAAAGCACAGATACGCAGTATTTT
TRBJ2-5 | - | TRBV12-5 | - | CASGLGAHETQYF | TGTGCTAGTGGTTTAGGGGCTCATGAGACCCAGTACTTC
TRBJ2-5 | few | TRBV28 | TRBD1 | CASSPSHRGLGETQYF | TGTGCCAGCAGTCCCTCGCACAGGGGTTTGGGGGAGACCCAGTACTTC
TRBJ2-7 | - | TRBV27 | - | CASSLFPSIHEQYF | TGTGCCAGCAGTTTATTTCCCTCTATCCACGAGCAGTACTTC
TRBJ1-1 | - | TRBV19 | - | CASSGRAANTEAFF | TGTGCCAGTAGTGGAAGGGCGGCGAACACTGAAGCTTTCTTT
TRBJ1-1 | - | TRBV7-3 | - | CASSLGGTNTEAFF | TGTGCCAGCAGCTTAGGGGGGACGAACACTGAAGCTTTCTTT
TRBJ2-6 | - | TRBV5-1 | - | CASAISGANVLTF | TGCGCCAGCGCTATCTCTGGGGCCAACGTCCTGACTTTC
TRBJ2-1 | - | TRBV9 | - | CASSSSPIQGDEQFF | TGTGCCAGCAGCTCTAGTCCGATACAGGGAGATGAGCAGTTCTTC